This TCR beta chain was recovered during a study of blood T cell repertoires in COVID-19. Background on the study: Italy, Spain and the United States were the sources of the convalescent and acute COVID-19 samples.

The V end lost 0 bases, the J end lost 0 bases, and 10 bases lay between the germline ends. Germline V lookup: CDR1 LGHNA, CDR2 YNFKEQ. This CDR3 region has 16 residues. In the original workflow: By means of reference gene primer amplification, nucleated cell counts were estimated. Generated by immunoSEQ multiplex PCR, the TCRdb table keeps only in-frame clones and is missing some. The DNA gave D and trimming, while V, J and clone size come from that table. Of approximately 190,000 clones in the sample, roughly 84% are singletons; the top ten hold around 21%. Sequencing was carried out using peripheral blood. The rearrangement joins TRBV4-2 to TRBJ2-3; no reliable D call. This receptor was identified in a human donor in a cohort sampled during active COVID-19. Here the CDR3 DNA reads TGTGCCAGCAGCCAAGAGACGGAGCCTAGCACAGATACGCAGTATTTT. Translating gives CASSQETEPSTDTQYF.